This T cell receptor beta chain was sequenced in a study of CD8+ T cells in alopecia areata. The junction had 2 bases not matched to a gene; V was cut back by 0 bases and J by 6 bases. The CDR3 has 13 amino acids. Germline V gene lookup returns CDR1 SGHRS and CDR2 YFSETQ. Alopecia areata patients had lesional scalp punch biopsies and peripheral blood taken from them. Reverse transcription of extracted RNA yielded cDNA, which provided the sequencing template. Libraries were prepared by immunoSEQ multiplex PCR; TCRdb keeps only in-frame clonotypes and omits some of them. The sample comprises 55,000 to 75,000 clones, 45% to 50% of which are singletons, and 17% rests with the top ten.

This TCR was sampled from a human donor with alopecia areata. The sequences come from CD8+ T cells sorted from blood, collected at week 0. J is TRBJ2-7 and V is TRBV5-1; 8 nucleotides match TRBD1. CDR3: CASSLGTGREQYF. The CDR3 nucleotides are TGCGCCAGCAGCTTGGGGACAGGGCGCGAGCAGTACTTC.